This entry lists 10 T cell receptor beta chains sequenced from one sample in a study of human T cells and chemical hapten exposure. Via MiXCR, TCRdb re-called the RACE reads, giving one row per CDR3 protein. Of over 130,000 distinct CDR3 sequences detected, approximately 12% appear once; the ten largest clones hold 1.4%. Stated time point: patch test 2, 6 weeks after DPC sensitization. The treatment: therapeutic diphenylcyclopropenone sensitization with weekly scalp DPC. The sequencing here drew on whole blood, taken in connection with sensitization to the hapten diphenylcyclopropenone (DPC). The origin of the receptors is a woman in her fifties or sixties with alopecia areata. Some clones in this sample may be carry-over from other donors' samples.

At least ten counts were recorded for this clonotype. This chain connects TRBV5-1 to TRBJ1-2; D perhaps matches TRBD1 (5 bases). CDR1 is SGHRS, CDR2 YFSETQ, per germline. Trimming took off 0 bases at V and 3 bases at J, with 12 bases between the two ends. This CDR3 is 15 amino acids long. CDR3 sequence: CASSLEGAGHYGYTF. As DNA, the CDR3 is TGCGCCAGCAGCTTGGAAGGTGCGGGACACTATGGCTACACCTTC.

The CDR3 bases are TGCAGCGTTGAGGAGGGCCGCAACACCGGGGAGCTGTTTTTT. This encodes CSVEEGRNTGELFF. The chain combines TRBV29-1 with TRBJ2-2; D is possibly TRBD2 (6 bases). With 3 bases removed from V and 2 bases from J, the gap between germline ends came to 10 bases. The CDR3 spans 14 residues. Per germline, CDR1 SQVTM and CDR2 ANQGSEA.

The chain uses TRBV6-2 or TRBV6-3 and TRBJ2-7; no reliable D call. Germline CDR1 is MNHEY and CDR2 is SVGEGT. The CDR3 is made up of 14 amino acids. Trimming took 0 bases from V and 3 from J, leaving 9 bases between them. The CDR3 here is CASSYSVSNYEQYF. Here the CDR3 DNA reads TGTGCCAGCAGTTACTCGGTCAGTAACTACGAGCAGTACTTC.

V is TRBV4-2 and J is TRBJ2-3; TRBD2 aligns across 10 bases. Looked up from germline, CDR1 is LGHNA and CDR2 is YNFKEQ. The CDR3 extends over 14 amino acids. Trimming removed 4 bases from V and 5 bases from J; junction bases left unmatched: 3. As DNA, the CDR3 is TGTGCCAGCAGCCCCGGGACTAGCGAAGATACGCAGTATTTT. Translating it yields CASSPGTSEDTQYF.

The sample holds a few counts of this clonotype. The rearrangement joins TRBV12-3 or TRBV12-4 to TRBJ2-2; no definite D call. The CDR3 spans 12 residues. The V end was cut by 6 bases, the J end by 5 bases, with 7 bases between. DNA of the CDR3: TGTGCCAGCAGCCAGAGAACCGGGGAGCTGTTTTTT. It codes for CASSQRTGELFF.

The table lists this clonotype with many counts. Here the CDR3 DNA reads TGCAGTGCTAGGGGAGGAGGGACTCGACCGAGCTCTGGGGCCAACGTCCTGACTTTC. Translating it yields CSARGGGTRPSSGANVLTF. The genes are TRBV20-1 and TRBJ2-6; D is possibly TRBD2 (6 bases). The germline V gene has CDR1 DFQATT and CDR2 SNEGSKA (reference sequence). The CDR3 has 19 residues. V was cut by 3 bases and J by 0 bases, with 21 bases left in between.

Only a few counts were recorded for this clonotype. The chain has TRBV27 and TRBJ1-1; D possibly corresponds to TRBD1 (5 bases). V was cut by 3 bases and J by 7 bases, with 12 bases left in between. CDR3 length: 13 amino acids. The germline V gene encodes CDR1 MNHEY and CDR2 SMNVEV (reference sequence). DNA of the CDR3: TGTGCCAGCAGTTTCCAGGGCGGGGGTGAAGCTTTCTTT. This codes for CASSFQGGGEAFF.

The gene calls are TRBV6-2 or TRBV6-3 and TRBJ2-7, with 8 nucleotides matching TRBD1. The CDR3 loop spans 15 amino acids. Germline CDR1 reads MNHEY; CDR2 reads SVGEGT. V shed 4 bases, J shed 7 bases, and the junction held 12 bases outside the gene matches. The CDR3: CASSWDRPPSGEQYF. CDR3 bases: TGTGCCAGCAGTTGGGACAGGCCCCCGTCGGGGGAGCAGTACTTC.

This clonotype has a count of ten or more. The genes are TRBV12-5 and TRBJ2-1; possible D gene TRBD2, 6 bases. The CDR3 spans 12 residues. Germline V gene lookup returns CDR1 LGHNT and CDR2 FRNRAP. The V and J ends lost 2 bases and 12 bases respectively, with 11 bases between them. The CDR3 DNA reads TGTGCTAGTGGTTTGATCGGAGGGGTGCAGTTCTTC. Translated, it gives CASGLIGGVQFF.

This CDR3 is CASSSTGPDSYNEQFF. Here the CDR3 DNA reads TGTGCCAGCAGCTCTACCGGGCCTGACTCCTACAATGAGCAGTTCTTC. The V call is TRBV7-6, the J call TRBJ2-1; D is unclear. Germline V gene data show CDR1 as SGHVS and CDR2 as FNYEAQ. The CDR3 is 16 residues long. V dropped 4 bases and J dropped 0 bases, with 13 bases sitting between them.